This passage covers 6 T cell receptor beta chains from one sample sequenced in a study of tumor and adjacent non-tumor tissue in lung cancer. A modified ARM-PCR protocol with three rounds of nested PCR amplified TCRbeta. A single record per CDR3 protein comes from TCRdb applying MiXCR to the multiplex PCR reads. The data contain some 120,000 distinct CDR3 sequences, about 66% of them singletons. RNA was extracted from bulk tissue without any cell sorting. The sample taken for sequencing was lung tumor tissue. The receptors originated from a man aged 25-45 years with non-small cell lung cancer.

In this sample, this clonotype turned up a few times. A much bigger clone sits one base away, suggesting this may be a read error. The rearrangement joins TRBV20-1 to TRBJ2-5, with TRBD2 matching over 9 bases. This CDR3 has 15 amino acids. Germline V lookup: CDR1 DFQATT, CDR2 SNEGSKA (reference sequence). V lost 1 base and J lost 5; bases outside the gene matches: 8. The CDR3, as DNA: TGCAGTGCTAGAGTCCCCTCTAGCGGGGTTGAGACCCAGTACTTC. Its protein is CSARVPSSGVETQYF.

In this sample, this clonotype turned up a few times. The V and J genes are TRBV20-1 and TRBJ1-1; D perhaps matches TRBD1 (6 bases). With 1 base removed from V and 3 bases from J, the gap between germline ends came to 12 bases. The CDR3 spans 14 residues. Germline V CDR1 and CDR2: DFQATT, SNEGSKA (reference sequence). CDR3 region: CSARVGGRDTEAFF. The CDR3 bases are TGCAGTGCTAGAGTGGGGGGCAGGGACACTGAAGCTTTCTTT.

Comment on this clonotype: At one end the junction does not follow the germline gene, possibly because of a read error. This chain connects TRBV29-1 to TRBJ2-7; tentatively, D is TRBD1 (5 bases). The CDR3 consists of 12 residues. CDR1 and CDR2 (germline): SQVTM, ANQGSEA. CDR3 sequence: CSVAETVYEEYF. CDR3 sequence (DNA): TGCAGCGTAGCCGAGACAGTCTACGAGGAGTACTTC.

The chain links TRBV7-8 to TRBJ2-2; no definite D call. This CDR3 has 14 residues. V lost 1 base and J lost 1, with 4 bases in between. Germline values: CDR1 SGHVS, CDR2 FQNEAQ. CDR3 sequence: CASSLDRNTGELFF. The CDR3 bases are TGTGCCAGCAGCTTAGACAGGAACACCGGGGAGCTGTTTTTT.

This clonotype occurred once. Likely a read error: the CDR3 ends without its conserved phenylalanine or tryptophan. The DNA is left out, because the CDR3 cannot be placed on it with certainty; the CDR3 is given as TCRdb lists it. The chain is built from TRBV29-1 and TRBJ2-2; no DNA check was done on the table's D call, TRBD1. The CDR3 is 15 amino acids in total, end residues counted. CDR1 is SQVTM and CDR2 is ANQGSEA in the germline V gene. The CDR3 reads CSVELGRRGRRELFS.

Notes on this clonotype: Germline and junction disagree at one end, which may indicate a read error. This chain joins TRBV20-1 and TRBJ2-1, with a weak D call TRBD2 (6 bases). The germline gives CDR1 DFQATT, CDR2 SNEGSKA (reference sequence). The CDR3 is 15 amino acids. This CDR3 reads CNATAWTTDYNEQFF. As DNA, the CDR3 is TGCAATGCTACTGCCTGGACTACTGACTACAATGAGCAGTTCTTC.